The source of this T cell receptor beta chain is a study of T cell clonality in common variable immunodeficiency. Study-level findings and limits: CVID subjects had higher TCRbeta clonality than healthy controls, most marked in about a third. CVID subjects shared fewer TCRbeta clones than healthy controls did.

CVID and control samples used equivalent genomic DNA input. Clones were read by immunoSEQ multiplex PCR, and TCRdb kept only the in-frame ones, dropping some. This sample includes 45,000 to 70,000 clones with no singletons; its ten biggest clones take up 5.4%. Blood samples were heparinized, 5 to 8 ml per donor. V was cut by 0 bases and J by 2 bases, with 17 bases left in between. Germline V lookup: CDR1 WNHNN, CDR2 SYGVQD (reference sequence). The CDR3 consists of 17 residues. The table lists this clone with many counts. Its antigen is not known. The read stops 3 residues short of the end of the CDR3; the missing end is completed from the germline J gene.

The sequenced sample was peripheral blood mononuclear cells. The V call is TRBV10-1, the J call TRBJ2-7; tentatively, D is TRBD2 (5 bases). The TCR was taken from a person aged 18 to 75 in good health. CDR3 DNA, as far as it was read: TGCGCCAGCAGTGAGTCGCCCCCCTTACGGCGGGCCTACGAG. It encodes CASSESPPLRRAYE. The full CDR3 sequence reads CASSESPPLRRAYEQYF.